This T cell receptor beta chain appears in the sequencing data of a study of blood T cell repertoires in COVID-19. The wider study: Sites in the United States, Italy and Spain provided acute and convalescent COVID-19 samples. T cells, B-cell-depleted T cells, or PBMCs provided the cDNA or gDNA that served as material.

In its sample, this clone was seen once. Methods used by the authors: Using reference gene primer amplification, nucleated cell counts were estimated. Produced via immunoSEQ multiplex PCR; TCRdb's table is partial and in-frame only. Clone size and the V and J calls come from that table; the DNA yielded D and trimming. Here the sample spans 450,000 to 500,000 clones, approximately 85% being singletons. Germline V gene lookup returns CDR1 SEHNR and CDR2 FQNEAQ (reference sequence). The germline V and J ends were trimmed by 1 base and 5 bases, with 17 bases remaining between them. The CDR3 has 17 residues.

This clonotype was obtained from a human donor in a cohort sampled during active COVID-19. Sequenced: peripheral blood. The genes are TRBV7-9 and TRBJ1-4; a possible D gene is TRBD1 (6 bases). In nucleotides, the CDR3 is TGTGCCAGCAGCTTAGAGATGGGTCGCCAGGGGAATGAAAAACTGTTTTTT. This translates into CASSLEMGRQGNEKLFF.